The T cell receptor (beta chain) under discussion was sequenced for a study of T cell repertoires in cytomegalovirus infection. Study-level information: Based on public TCR beta signatures, there were indications of CMV infection and of a matching HLA type. General study findings and limits: HLA-C-restricted TCR beta clonotypes specific for CMV led the ex vivo response. Based on cumulative public TCR beta family frequency, carriers of CMV plus the relevant HLA were identified.

TCRdb fed the reads into MiXCR, producing one record per CDR3 protein. The table shows 450,000 to 550,000 distinct CDR3 sequences, with 16% occurring only once. This clonotype was seen ten or more times. Antigen unknown. This CDR3 contains 23 residues. V gave up 1 base and J gave up 3 bases; unmatched junction bases: 28. Germline loops: CDR1 LNHNV, CDR2 YYDKDF (reference sequence). This receptor was identified in a human donor in good health (CMV status not recorded). Some clones in this sample may be carry-over from other donors' samples. The chain joins TRBV15 to TRBJ1-1, with TRBD1 identical over 8 bases. The material sequenced was CD8+ T cells from PBMCs. The CDR3, as DNA: TGTGCCACCAGCAGAGTGTGGAAAGGTCAGGGGGCTGAGCAACCCAAGCCGGACACTGAAGCTTTCTTT. Residues: CATSRVWKGQGAEQPKPDTEAFF.